Presented here are 18 T cell receptor beta chains from one specimen sequenced in a study of blood T cells in healthy people across ages. With a J-beta primer mix and a sample-barcoded 5' primer, a second PCR ran about 6 to 11 cycles. TCRdb called the 5' RACE reads again in MiXCR, with one record for every CDR3 protein. This table has roughly 650,000 distinct CDR3 sequences, about 30% appearing once. Sample: blood. The receptors were gathered from a woman of 80 years or more in good health.

This chain connects TRBV2 to TRBJ1-1; the D is unclear. This CDR3 has 13 amino acids. Deletions cut 7 bases from V and 0 bases from J, with 9 bases between. Germline V gene lookup returns CDR1 SNHLY and CDR2 FYNNEI. CDR3 DNA: TGTGCCAGCACTGGGGTCGTGAACACTGAAGCTTTCTTT. Protein product: CASTGVVNTEAFF. Together with reference TRBV2 and TRBJ1-1, the CDR3 gives the full variable domain: EPEVTQTPSHQVTQMGQEVILRCVPISNHLYFYWYRQILGQKVEFLVSFYNNEISEKSEIFDDQFSVERPDGSNFTLKIRSTKLEDSAMYFCASTGVVNTEAFFGQGTRLTVV.

The CDR3 nucleotides read TGTGCCAGCAGCCGTGGGGGGGCGGGTGACATTCAGTACTTC. Its translation is CASSRGGAGDIQYF. The genes are TRBV7-2 and TRBJ2-4; D might be TRBD2 (7 bases). The CDR3 totals 14 residues. Trimming stripped 5 bases from V and 8 bases from J, with 16 bases between. Germline CDR1 and CDR2: SGHTA and FQGNSA.

This clonotype has a count of ten or more. This rearrangement joins TRBV12-3 or TRBV12-4 to TRBJ2-5; 11 bases are a match to TRBD2. CDR3 length equals 16 residues. J gave up 5 bases and V 6 bases, and 11 bases lay outside the gene matches. The CDR3: CASRLAGAITRETQYF. CDR3 nucleotides: TGTGCCAGCAGACTAGCGGGGGCTATAACACGGGAGACCCAGTACTTC.

The CDR3, as DNA: TGTGCCAGCAGCTCAAATATTGGACCCCAGCATTTT. Protein product: CASSSNIGPQHF. This chain joins TRBV7-2 and TRBJ1-5; D gene ambiguous. Trimming left V 4 bases short and J 10 bases short, with 11 bases between. This CDR3 spans 12 amino acids. Germline assignment: CDR1 SGHTA and CDR2 FQGNSA.

This clonotype was counted at least ten times. The V and J genes are TRBV3-1 and TRBJ2-1, with TRBD2 matching 9 bases. CDR1 LGHDT and CDR2 YNNKEL come from the germline V gene (reference sequence). V was clipped by 3 bases and J by 10 bases; unmatched bases: 10. The CDR3 covers 15 residues. CDR3 nucleotides: TGTGCCAGCAGCCAGCAGGCGGGGGGGCCTTGGGAGCAGTTCTTC. It translates to CASSQQAGGPWEQFF.

V and J are TRBV30 and TRBJ1-1; TRBD1 matches at 8 bases. The J segment lost 7 bases and the V segment lost 3 bases, leaving 7 bases of the junction unmatched. This CDR3 spans 13 amino acids. Germline lookup yields CDR1 GTSNPN and CDR2 SVGIG (reference sequence). CDR3 DNA sequence: TGTGCCTGGAGAACCAGGGGGCAAAATGAAGCTTTCTTT. Translation gives CAWRTRGQNEAFF.

In the case of this clonotype: A single base separates this from a much larger clone, so it may be a read error. The chain has TRBV12-3 or TRBV12-4 and TRBJ1-1; D is undetermined. There are 13 residues in the CDR3. CDR3 bases: TGTACCAGCATTCCCGCAGGAACCACTGAAGCTTTCTTT. Its protein product is CTSIPAGTTEAFF.

At least ten counts were recorded for this clonotype. The chain couples TRBV6-6 to TRBJ2-7; no definite D call. V was cut by 5 bases and J by 0 bases, with 11 bases left in between. Germline CDR1 is MNHNY and CDR2 is SVGAGI (reference sequence). This CDR3 has 14 amino acids. CDR3 DNA: TGTGCCAGCAGTCAGACGGTGAGCTCCTACGAGCAGTACTTC. Its protein is CASSQTVSSYEQYF.

This sequence joins TRBV2 and TRBJ1-5, with D unclear. Trimming removed 7 bases at V and 4 bases at J, with 17 bases between. Germline V CDR1 and CDR2: SNHLY, FYNNEI. The CDR3 has 15 residues. CDR3 nucleotides: TGTGCCAGCACCAAAACAAACAGCGAGAATCAGCCCCAGCATTTT. It specifies CASTKTNSENQPQHF.

This clonotype was seen more than once but under ten times. Given a much more abundant clone one base away, this may be a read error. This rearrangement joins TRBV7-3 to TRBJ2-5; 8 bases align to TRBD2. Germline V gene lookup returns CDR1 SGHTA and CDR2 FQGTGA. V shed 6 bases and J 5 bases; nucleotides not matched to a gene: 5. The CDR3 is 13 amino acids. CDR3 sequence (DNA): TGTGCCAGCAGGATAGCGGGGAGGGAGACCCAGTACTTC. Translated: CASRIAGRETQYF.

V gene TRBV28 combines with J gene TRBJ2-5; TRBD2 might be the D (6 bases). CDR3 size: 15 residues. CDR1 and CDR2 from the germline V gene are MDHEN and SYDVKM. Trimming took 7 bases from V and 5 from J, leaving 20 bases between them. The CDR3 here is CASTNPGGAQETQYF. CDR3 bases: TGTGCCAGCACCAACCCCGGAGGGGCGCAGGAGACCCAGTACTTC.

This clonotype was seen repeatedly, ten times or more. The chain is built from TRBV19 and TRBJ2-1; D is unresolved. Germline V CDR1 and CDR2: LNHDA, SQIVND (reference sequence). V was pared by 2 bases and J by 8 bases, with 16 bases between. CDR3 size: 15 residues. The CDR3 is CASSIMGGIADEQFF. CDR3 nucleotide sequence: TGTGCCAGTAGTATAATGGGTGGTATCGCGGATGAGCAGTTCTTC.

Comment on this clonotype: A much more abundant neighbour one base away suggests this may be a read error. CDR3 residues: CSSSVAPFGGPNYEQYF. The DNA of the CDR3 is TGTTCCAGCAGCGTAGCCCCCTTCGGGGGGCCGAATTACGAGCAGTACTTC. The chain joins TRBV9 to TRBJ2-7; tentatively, D is TRBD2 (7 bases). The V gene's germline CDR1 is SGDLS and CDR2 YYNGEE. The CDR3 spans 17 residues.

This clonotype was seen a handful of times. This chain connects TRBV30 to TRBJ2-6, with D maybe TRBD2 (5 bases). Between the trimmed V and J ends, which lost 0 bases and 2 bases, there was a span of 11 bases. Germline V gene lookup returns CDR1 GTSNPN and CDR2 SVGIG (reference sequence). CDR3 length: 16 residues. The CDR3 loop is CAWSVFRGTGANVLTF. The DNA for the CDR3 is TGTGCCTGGAGTGTATTTCGGGGAACTGGGGCCAACGTCCTGACTTTC.

There are many counts of this clonotype. V is TRBV6-2 or TRBV6-3 and J is TRBJ2-3, with TRBD2 identical over 7 bases. CDR3 length: 14 amino acids. Per the germline V gene, CDR1 is MNHEY and CDR2 is SVGEGT. V lost 7 bases, J lost 1 base, and 5 bases stayed unmatched. The DNA of the CDR3 is TGTGCCAGCAAAAGCGGGGACCGCACAGATACGCAGTATTTT. It specifies CASKSGDRTDTQYF.

Points on this clonotype: This may be a read error, as it is one base from a much larger clone. This sequence joins TRBV5-6 and TRBJ2-1; no definite D call. TRBJ2-7 explains the end of the DNA better; the J call may be wrong. This CDR3 region has 13 residues. Germline CDR1 SGHDT, CDR2 YYEEEE. The CDR3 DNA sequence: TGTGCCAGCAGCTTTTATTCCTACAATGAGCAGTACTTC. It translates to CASSFYSYNEQYF.

Many counts were recorded for this clonotype. The V call is TRBV29-1, the J call TRBJ2-7; D may correspond to TRBD1 or TRBD2 (6 bases each). V dropped 2 bases and J dropped 5 bases, with 16 bases sitting between them. The CDR3 spans 14 residues. CDR1 SQVTM and CDR2 ANQGSEA come from the germline V gene. This CDR3 reads CSVETGGAGDEQYF. The CDR3 nucleotides are TGCAGCGTTGAAACGGGCGGGGCAGGGGACGAGCAGTACTTC.

At least ten counts were recorded for this clonotype. The CDR3 DNA follows: TGCAGTGCACCGCGACAGGGGGCGGAGGAGACCCAGTACTTC. Translated: CSAPRQGAEETQYF. This chain connects TRBV20-1 to TRBJ2-5; 10 bases are shared with TRBD1. With V trimmed by 6 bases and J by 5 bases, 9 bases remained unmatched. This CDR3 is built from 14 residues. Germline V gene data show CDR1 as DFQATT and CDR2 as SNEGSKA (reference sequence).